The T cell receptor beta chain under discussion was sequenced for a study of cytomegalovirus exposure and HLA in healthy donors. The study, taken as a whole, reports: It has been reported that TCR beta sequences accurately predicted the HLA-A and HLA-B alleles of most subjects.

Notes on this clone: Its antigen is as yet unknown.

It was with 60 Vbeta and 13 Jbeta primers that the PCR ran. Measured with immunoSEQ multiplex PCR; TCRdb has only the in-frame clones, and not every one. The repertoire consists of around 91,000 clones, with roughly two thirds occurring once and the leading ten covering roughly 2.1%. The sequenced material came from PBMCs. The TCR sequence derives from a human donor in good health.

In nucleotides, the CDR3 is TGTGCCAGTAGATGGACAGACGAAGAGACCCAGTACTTC. Its protein product is CASRWTDEETQYF. The chain joins TRBV19 to TRBJ2-5; TRBD1 is a possible D gene (6 bases). The V end lost 6 bases, the J end lost 3 bases, and 11 bases lay between the germline ends. The CDR3 extends over 13 amino acids. Germline lookup yields CDR1 LNHDA and CDR2 SQIVND (reference sequence). Complete variable domain (other parts from reference TRBV19 and TRBJ2-5): DGGITQSPKYLFRKEGQNVTLSCEQNLNHDAMYWYRQDPGQGLRLIYYSQIVNDFQKGDIAEGYSVSREKKESFPLTVTSAQKNPTAFYLCASRWTDEETQYFGPGTRLLVL.